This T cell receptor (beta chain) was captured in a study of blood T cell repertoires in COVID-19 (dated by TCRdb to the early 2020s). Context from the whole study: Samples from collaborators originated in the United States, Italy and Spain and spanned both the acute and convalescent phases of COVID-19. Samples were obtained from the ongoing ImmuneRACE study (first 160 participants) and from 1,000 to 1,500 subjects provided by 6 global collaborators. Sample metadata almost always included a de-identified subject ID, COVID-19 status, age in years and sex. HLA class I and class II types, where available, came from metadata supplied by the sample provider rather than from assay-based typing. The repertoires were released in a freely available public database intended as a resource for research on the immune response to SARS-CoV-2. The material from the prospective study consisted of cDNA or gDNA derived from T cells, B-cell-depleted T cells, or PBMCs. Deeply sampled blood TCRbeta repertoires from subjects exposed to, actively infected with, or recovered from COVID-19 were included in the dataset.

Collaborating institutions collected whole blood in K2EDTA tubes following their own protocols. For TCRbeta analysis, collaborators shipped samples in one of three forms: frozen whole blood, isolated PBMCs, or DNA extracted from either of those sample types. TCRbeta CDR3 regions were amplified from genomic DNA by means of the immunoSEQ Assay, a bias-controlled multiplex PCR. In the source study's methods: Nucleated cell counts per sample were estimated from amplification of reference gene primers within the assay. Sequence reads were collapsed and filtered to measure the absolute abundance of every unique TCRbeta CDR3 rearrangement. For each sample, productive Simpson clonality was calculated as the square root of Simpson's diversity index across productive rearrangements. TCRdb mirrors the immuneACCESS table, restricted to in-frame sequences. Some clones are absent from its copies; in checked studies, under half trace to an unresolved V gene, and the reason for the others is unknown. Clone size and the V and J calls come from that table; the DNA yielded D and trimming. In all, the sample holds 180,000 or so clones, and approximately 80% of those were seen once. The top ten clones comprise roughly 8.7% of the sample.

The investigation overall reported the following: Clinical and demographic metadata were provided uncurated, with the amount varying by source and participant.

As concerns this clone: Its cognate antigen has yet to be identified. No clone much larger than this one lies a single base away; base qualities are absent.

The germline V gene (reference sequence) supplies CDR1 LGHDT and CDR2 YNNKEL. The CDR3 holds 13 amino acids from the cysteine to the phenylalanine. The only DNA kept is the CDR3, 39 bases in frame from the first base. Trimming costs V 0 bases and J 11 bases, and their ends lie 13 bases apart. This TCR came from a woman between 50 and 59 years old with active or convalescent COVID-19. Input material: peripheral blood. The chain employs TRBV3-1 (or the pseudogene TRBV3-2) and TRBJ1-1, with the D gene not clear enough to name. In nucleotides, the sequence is TGTGCCAGCAGCCAAGATGAACGGTTCCGGGCTTTCTTT. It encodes CASSQDERFRAFF.